These 21 T cell receptor beta chains originate from one sample sequenced in a study of blood T cell repertoires in COVID-19. Profiling relied on immunoSEQ multiplex PCR, and the TCRdb table lists in-frame clones only, not all of them. The sample records about 34,000 clones, around 91% being singletons. Material: peripheral blood. These receptors were obtained from a man aged 80 or over with acute or convalescent COVID-19.

The chain carries TRBV27 and TRBJ1-2, with 7 positions matching TRBD1. The J segment lost 3 bases and the V segment lost 4 bases, leaving 8 bases of the junction unmatched. Germline V gene sequence: CDR1 MNHEY, CDR2 SMNVEV (reference sequence). The CDR3 sequence is 15 residues long. The CDR3 loop reads CASSSAGGGHYGYTF. In DNA form, the CDR3 reads TGTGCCAGCAGTTCCGCTGGAGGGGGCCACTATGGCTACACCTTC.

The chain recombines TRBV7-8 with TRBJ1-1, with 8 positions matching TRBD1. With 2 bases clipped from V and 1 base from J, the junction kept 18 bases outside the gene matches. The CDR3 length is 20 residues. Germline loops: CDR1 SGHVS, CDR2 FQNEAQ. The CDR3 DNA sequence: TGTGCCAGCAGCTTATCCGGGACAGGTGACTCTTGGCCTAAGAACACTGAAGCTTTCTTT. Translated: CASSLSGTGDSWPKNTEAFF.

V and J are TRBV6-5 and TRBJ1-4; D remains ambiguous. Germline V lookup: CDR1 MNHEY, CDR2 SVGAGI. CDR3 length: 15 amino acids. Trimming took 7 bases from V and 4 from J, leaving 16 bases between them. DNA of the CDR3: TGTGCCAGCAAAGAGGCGTTGCGGGGTAATGAAAAACTGTTTTTT. Residues: CASKEALRGNEKLFF.

The chain employs TRBV7-7 and TRBJ2-7; 13 nucleotides line up with TRBD2. The CDR3 length is 15 residues. The V segment lost 5 bases and the J segment 4 bases; nucleotides outside the gene matches: 5. Germline values: CDR1 SSHAT, CDR2 FNYEAQ (reference sequence). The CDR3 is CASSPGTSGEYEQYF. The DNA for the CDR3 is TGTGCCAGCAGCCCAGGGACTAGCGGGGAGTACGAGCAGTACTTC.

The chain has TRBV19 and TRBJ2-7; TRBD2 aligns across 9 bases. The germline CDR1 and CDR2 sequences are LNHDA and SQIVND (reference sequence). This CDR3 is built from 14 residues. V gave up 2 bases and J gave up 2 bases; unmatched junction bases: 1. The CDR3 reads CASSIIAGAYEQYF. CDR3 DNA: TGTGCCAGTAGTATAATAGCGGGGGCCTACGAGCAGTACTTC.

V usage is TRBV2 and J usage is TRBJ1-4, with 7 bases lining up with TRBD1. The length of the CDR3 is 15 residues. Trimming at V came to 2 bases and at J to 4 bases, leaving 4 bases not matched to a gene. From germline, CDR1 is SNHLY and CDR2 FYNNEI. This CDR3 reads CASSEQGQINEKLFF. The DNA for the CDR3 is TGTGCCAGCAGTGAACAGGGACAGATTAATGAAAAACTGTTTTTT.

This chain connects TRBV5-1 to TRBJ2-5; 7 bases are shared with TRBD2. Trimming removed 4 bases from V and 2 bases from J; junction bases left unmatched: 8. CDR3 length: 15 residues. Germline V CDR1 and CDR2: SGHRS, YFSETQ. The DNA of the CDR3 is TGCGCCAGCAGCGTCAAACCGGGGGGTCAAGAGACCCAGTACTTC. Amino acid sequence: CASSVKPGGQETQYF.

This chain joins TRBV29-1 and TRBJ1-4, with D unclear. The CDR3 length is 14 residues. From germline, CDR1 is SQVTM and CDR2 ANQGSEA. V lost 5 bases to trimming and J lost 3 bases, with 13 bases between them. The CDR3 loop reads CSVHSGPANEKLFF. DNA for the CDR3: TGCAGCGTTCACAGCGGGCCGGCTAATGAAAAACTGTTTTTT.

The chain recombines TRBV7-6 with TRBJ1-6, with TRBD1 identical over 8 bases. The CDR3 has 15 residues. V was clipped by 2 bases and J by 9 bases; unmatched bases: 6. Germline V gives CDR1 SGHVS, CDR2 FNYEAQ. CDR3 bases: TGTGCCAGCAGCTTAAGGAGACAGGGGAGTTCACCCCTCCACTTT. Translated, it gives CASSLRRQGSSPLHF.

The chain combines TRBV14 with TRBJ1-6; no definite D call. With 2 bases removed from V and 8 bases from J, the gap between germline ends came to 16 bases. CDR1 and CDR2 (germline): SGHDN, FVKESK. The CDR3 spans 16 residues. The CDR3 DNA sequence: TGTGCCAGCAGCCAAAGAACCGCGGGGAGTGATTCACCCCTCCACTTT. Protein product: CASSQRTAGSDSPLHF.

The rearrangement links TRBV2 to TRBJ1-2, with TRBD1 as a possible D gene (5 bases). Germline V gene sequence: CDR1 SNHLY, CDR2 FYNNEI. Trimming shortened V by 4 bases and J by 4 bases, and 10 bases separated the two germline ends. This CDR3 comprises 13 residues. Here the CDR3 DNA reads TGTGCCAGCAGTGGTCAGGGATCCTATGGCTACACCTTC. It is translated as CASSGQGSYGYTF.

The rearrangement uses TRBV5-1 and TRBJ1-4; D is undetermined. Germline CDR1 reads SGHRS; CDR2 reads YFSETQ. This CDR3 region has 16 residues. Trimming cost V 0 bases and J 0 bases, with 9 bases left between them. In DNA form, the CDR3 reads TGCGCCAGCAGCTTGGTGAGCGGATCAACTAATGAAAAACTGTTTTTT. Translating gives CASSLVSGSTNEKLFF.

This clone was seen just once. The chain joins TRBV14 to TRBJ2-1; a weak D match, TRBD2 (5 bases). The CDR3 is 17 residues long. The ends were cut back, 0 bases at V and 7 bases at J, with 19 bases in the middle. The germline V gene has CDR1 SGHDN and CDR2 FVKESK. CDR3 in amino acids: CASSQEIFLAGSNEQFF. Written as DNA, the CDR3 is TGTGCCAGCAGCCAAGAAATATTTCTAGCTGGGAGTAATGAGCAGTTCTTC.

The CDR3 nucleotides read TGTGCCAGCAGCTTCCTGTATGGCTACACCTTC. Protein: CASSFLYGYTF. The V call is TRBV7-9, the J call TRBJ1-2, with D uncertain. Germline V gene data show CDR1 as SEHNR and CDR2 as FQNEAQ (reference sequence). V gave up 3 bases and J gave up 5 bases, with 4 bases separating them. The CDR3 covers 11 residues.

This sequence joins TRBV7-3 and TRBJ2-2, with 8 bases fitting TRBD2. Germline assignment: CDR1 SGHTA and CDR2 FQGTGA. Trimming at V came to 4 bases and at J to 4 bases, leaving 14 bases not matched to a gene. CDR3 size: 18 residues. For the CDR3, the DNA is TGTGCCAGCAGCTCCCGGCGGCTAGCGGGCTTCGGCACCGGGGAGCTGTTTTTT. Translated: CASSSRRLAGFGTGELFF.

The chain joins TRBV6-2 or TRBV6-3 to TRBJ2-3; 15 bases line up with TRBD2. The trim removed 4 bases at V and 3 bases at J, leaving 2 bases unmatched. The V gene's germline CDR1 is MNHEY and CDR2 SVGEGT. The CDR3 spans 16 residues. CDR3 in amino acids: CASSWTSGGETDTQYF. CDR3 nucleotides: TGTGCCAGCAGTTGGACTAGCGGGGGGGAGACAGATACGCAGTATTTT.

This clone was picked up a small number of times. This chain joins TRBV7-2 and TRBJ1-2, with 8 positions matching TRBD1. Germline CDR1 SGHTA, CDR2 FQGNSA. The CDR3 loop spans 14 amino acids. V was clipped by 1 base and J by 2 bases; unmatched bases: 0. The CDR3, as DNA: TGTGCCAGCAGCTTAGGGACAGGGAACTATGGCTACACCTTC. Its translation is CASSLGTGNYGYTF.

The V and J genes are TRBV28 and TRBJ1-1, with D uncertain. The germline V gene encodes CDR1 MDHEN and CDR2 SYDVKM. Trimming left V 0 bases short and J 5 bases short, with 16 bases between. CDR3 size: 16 residues. The CDR3 DNA sequence: TGTGCCAGCAGTTTATGGGGGTCCTCAGGAGGGACTGAAGCTTTCTTT. It yields the protein CASSLWGSSGGTEAFF.

The rearrangement links TRBV2 to TRBJ2-1, with TRBD2 as a possible D gene (6 bases). V was trimmed by 4 bases and J by 0 bases, leaving 7 bases between them. Germline loops: CDR1 SNHLY, CDR2 FYNNEI. CDR3 length: 14 residues. CDR3 bases: TGTGCCAGCAGTGCCGGGGGCTCCTACAATGAGCAGTTCTTC. It encodes CASSAGGSYNEQFF.

The gene calls are TRBV28 and TRBJ2-7, with 11 bases fitting TRBD1. V gave up 7 bases and J gave up 2 bases; unmatched junction bases: 13. The CDR3 covers 17 residues. CDR1 is MDHEN and CDR2 is SYDVKM in the germline V gene. DNA for the CDR3: TGTGCCAGCAACCCGGGACAGGGGGTCACTTGGGCCTACGAGCAGTACTTC. Translated: CASNPGQGVTWAYEQYF. Full variable domain (outside the CDR3, taken from reference TRBV28 and TRBJ2-7): DVKVTQSSRYLVKRTGEKVFLECVQDMDHENMFWYRQDPGLGLRLIYFSYDVKMKEKGDIPEGYSVSREKKERFSLILESASTNQTSMYLCASNPGQGVTWAYEQYFGPGTRLTVT.

This chain links TRBV7-2 with TRBJ1-2; 7 bases are shared with TRBD1. The junction had 6 bases not matched to a gene; V was cut back by 5 bases and J by 0 bases. CDR3 size: 15 residues. Germline CDR1 reads SGHTA; CDR2 reads FQGNSA. CDR3 nucleotide sequence: TGTGCCAGCAGCCCTCTGACAGGGTCTAACTATGGCTACACCTTC. This sequence encodes CASSPLTGSNYGYTF.